These T cell receptor beta chains were read from a single sample in a study of vaccination and CD4 T cells after COVID-19. The antigens for these receptors are not known. TCRdb independently ran MiXCR on the PCR reads; one entry per CDR3 protein. The sample includes over 14,000 distinct CDR3 sequences, over 45% of them seen just once. Sequenced: CD4+ T cells from blood, cultured in vitro. The receptors come from a human donor who had recovered from COVID-19. The CDR3 runs from the conserved cysteine through the conserved F or W. Each record gives: J gene, V gene, clone size, D gene, CDR3 DNA, CDR3 protein. The D gene is left open where the match is weak. Size is stated for part of the rows, as once, few or many counts, or as a class when the clone is expanded.

>TRBJ1-1|TRBV11-2|-|-
TGTGCCAGCAGCTTCATAGACGGGAACACTGTAGCTTTCTTT
CASSFIDGNTVAFF
>TRBJ2-3|TRBV6-1|few|TRBD2
TGTGCCAGCAGTGGCACTAGCGGGAGTAGGATGGGCACAGATACGCAGTATTTT
CASSGTSGSRMGTDTQYF
>TRBJ1-2|TRBV28|once|-
TGTGCCAGCAGTTTGCAGAGATTGGATGGCTACACCTTC
CASSLQRLDGYTF
>TRBJ1-6|TRBV6-4|-|-
TGTGCCAGCAGTGACGGGGTAAACTCACCCCTCCACTTT
CASSDGVNSPLHF
>TRBJ2-2|TRBV19|few|-
TGTGCCCCATGGGGGCAGATTTACACCGGGGAGCTGTTTTTT
CAPWGQIYTGELFF
>TRBJ2-5|TRBV12-3/TRBV12-4|-|-
TGTGCCAGCAGTCATACCTTACATCCCTCTGGGAGAGAGACCCAGTACTTC
CASSHTLHPSGRETQYF
>TRBJ2-3|TRBV18|-|-
TGTGCCAGCTCACCACAGGGCGCAGATACGCAGTATTTT
CASSPQGADTQYF
>TRBJ1-1|TRBV29-1|-|TRBD1
TGCAGCGTGGACAGGGGGCGCGAAACTGAAGCTTTCTTT
CSVDRGRETEAFF
>TRBJ2-5|TRBV5-1|few|TRBD1
TGCGCCAGCAGCTATTCCGGGACAGACGCCCAGTACTTC
CASSYSGTDAQYF
>TRBJ1-4|TRBV28|once|-
TGTGCCAGCAGTGCCATGACAAGGGGGGTGGGTGAAAAACTGTTTTTT
CASSAMTRGVGEKLFF
>TRBJ2-5|TRBV12-2|-|-
TGTGCGATACCACCATTAGCGGGACCCTCTTTATGGGAGACCCAGTACTTC
CAIPPLAGPSLWETQYF
>TRBJ1-6|TRBV6-5|few|-
TGTGCCAGCAGTTCAGGGACTTTTACCTCACCCCTCCACTTT
CASSSGTFTSPLHF